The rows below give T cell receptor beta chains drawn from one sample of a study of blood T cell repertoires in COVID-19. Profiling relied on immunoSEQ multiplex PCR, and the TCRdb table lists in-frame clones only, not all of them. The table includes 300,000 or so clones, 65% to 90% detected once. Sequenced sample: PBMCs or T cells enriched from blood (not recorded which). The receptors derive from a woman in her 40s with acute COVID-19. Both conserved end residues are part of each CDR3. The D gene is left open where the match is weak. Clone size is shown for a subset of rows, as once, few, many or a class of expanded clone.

CDR3aa: CASSLGSGNPSTDTQYF
CDR3nt: TGTGCCAGCAGCTTAGGGTCGGGGAACCCCAGCACAGATACGCAGTATTTT
d_gene: -
j_gene: TRBJ2-3
abundance: -
v_gene: TRBV7-9

CDR3aa: CASRLNRAYQPQHF
CDR3nt: TGTGCCAGCAGGCTGAACAGGGCTTATCAGCCCCAGCATTTT
d_gene: -
j_gene: TRBJ1-5
abundance: -
v_gene: TRBV6-5

CDR3aa: CASKRDNSGNTIYF
CDR3nt: TGTGCCAGCAAGAGGGACAACTCTGGAAACACCATATATTTT
d_gene: -
j_gene: TRBJ1-3
abundance: -
v_gene: TRBV27

CDR3aa: CSVSRGGSYGYTF
CDR3nt: TGCAGCGTCTCCAGGGGTGGTAGCTATGGCTACACCTTC
d_gene: -
j_gene: TRBJ1-2
abundance: -
v_gene: TRBV29-1

CDR3aa: CASGMAGGDEQYF
CDR3nt: TGTGCCAGTGGGATGGCGGGAGGGGACGAGCAGTACTTC
d_gene: TRBD2
j_gene: TRBJ2-7
abundance: -
v_gene: TRBV28

CDR3aa: CASSLAGGGGYEQYF
CDR3nt: TGTGCCAGCAGCTTGGCAGGCGGGGGTGGTTACGAGCAGTACTTC
d_gene: TRBD2
j_gene: TRBJ2-7
abundance: -
v_gene: TRBV5-4

CDR3aa: CASSQEQGASCF
CDR3nt: TGCGCCAGCAGCCAAGAACAGGGGGCAAGCTGCTTC
d_gene: TRBD1
j_gene: TRBJ1-2
abundance: few
v_gene: TRBV5-1

CDR3aa: CASSPKRGNYGYTF
CDR3nt: TGTGCCAGCAGTCCCAAGAGGGGGAACTATGGCTACACCTTC
d_gene: -
j_gene: TRBJ1-2
abundance: -
v_gene: TRBV28

CDR3aa: CASSQTGTSGNNEQFF
CDR3nt: TGTGCCAGCAGTCAAACCGGGACTAGCGGAAACAATGAGCAGTTCTTC
d_gene: TRBD2
j_gene: TRBJ2-1
abundance: -
v_gene: TRBV7-9

CDR3aa: CAISKTGSAEAFF
CDR3nt: TGTGCCATCAGTAAGACAGGGAGCGCTGAAGCTTTCTTT
d_gene: TRBD1
j_gene: TRBJ1-1
abundance: -
v_gene: TRBV10-3

CDR3aa: CASSRQAYGANVLTF
CDR3nt: TGTGCCAGTAGTAGACAGGCTTATGGGGCCAACGTCCTGACTTTC
d_gene: -
j_gene: TRBJ2-6
abundance: -
v_gene: TRBV19

CDR3aa: CASRRDRVTEAFF
CDR3nt: TGTGCCAGCAGGAGGGACAGGGTAACTGAAGCTTTCTTT
d_gene: TRBD1
j_gene: TRBJ1-1
abundance: -
v_gene: TRBV25-1

CDR3aa: CATSRDREPEKLFF
CDR3nt: TGTGCCACCAGCAGAGACAGGGAACCTGAAAAACTGTTTTTT
d_gene: -
j_gene: TRBJ1-4
abundance: -
v_gene: TRBV15

CDR3aa: CASSLIRGGVMNTEAFF
CDR3nt: TGTGCCAGCAGTTTAATTCGAGGAGGGGTTATGAACACTGAAGCTTTCTTT
d_gene: -
j_gene: TRBJ1-1
abundance: -
v_gene: TRBV6-2/TRBV6-3

CDR3aa: CASSTDGKREGYGYTF
CDR3nt: TGTGCCAGTAGTACAGACGGGAAGAGAGAAGGTTATGGCTACACCTTC
d_gene: -
j_gene: TRBJ1-2
abundance: -
v_gene: TRBV19

CDR3aa: CASSVRWHNEQFF
CDR3nt: TGTGCCAGCAGCGTTCGCTGGCATAATGAGCAGTTCTTC
d_gene: -
j_gene: TRBJ2-1
abundance: -
v_gene: TRBV9

CDR3aa: CASRRPGQAYEQYF
CDR3nt: TGTGCCAGCAGGAGACCGGGACAGGCCTACGAGCAGTACTTC
d_gene: TRBD1
j_gene: TRBJ2-7
abundance: -
v_gene: TRBV27

CDR3aa: CASRGPGTKGNTIYF
CDR3nt: TGTGCCAGCAGGGGGCCGGGGACAAAGGGAAACACCATATATTTT
d_gene: -
j_gene: TRBJ1-3
abundance: -
v_gene: TRBV6-5

CDR3aa: CASSATSGDYNEQFF
CDR3nt: TGTGCCAGCAGCGCGACTAGCGGGGACTACAATGAGCAGTTCTTC
d_gene: TRBD2
j_gene: TRBJ2-1
abundance: -
v_gene: TRBV7-6

CDR3aa: CASSPKPTGYSYEQYF
CDR3nt: TGTGCCAGCAGTCCCAAACCGACAGGATATTCCTACGAGCAGTACTTC
d_gene: -
j_gene: TRBJ2-7
abundance: -
v_gene: TRBV27

CDR3aa: CASRVAGLAAEQYF
CDR3nt: TGTGCCAGCAGGGTAGCGGGTTTAGCCGCCGAGCAGTACTTC
d_gene: TRBD2
j_gene: TRBJ2-7
abundance: -
v_gene: TRBV27

CDR3aa: CASSQPEGDRANEQYF
CDR3nt: TGTGCCAGCAGCCAGCCCGAGGGGGACAGGGCCAACGAGCAGTACTTC
d_gene: TRBD1
j_gene: TRBJ2-7
abundance: -
v_gene: TRBV4-2

CDR3aa: CASRPSDRGRFQNTGELFF
CDR3nt: TGTGCCAGCAGACCCTCGGACAGGGGGCGGTTTCAGAACACCGGGGAGCTGTTTTTT
d_gene: TRBD1
j_gene: TRBJ2-2
abundance: -
v_gene: TRBV14

CDR3aa: CATSDNNAGLGNYGYTF
CDR3nt: TGTGCCACCAGTGACAACAATGCAGGGTTGGGGAACTATGGCTACACCTTC
d_gene: -
j_gene: TRBJ1-2
abundance: -
v_gene: TRBV24-1

CDR3aa: CASRNRQRNQPQHF
CDR3nt: TGTGCCAGTAGAAACAGGCAGCGCAATCAGCCCCAGCATTTT
d_gene: -
j_gene: TRBJ1-5
abundance: -
v_gene: TRBV19

CDR3aa: CASSPGVAGIDTQYF
CDR3nt: TGTGCCAGCAGCCCGGGGGTAGCGGGTATAGATACGCAGTATTTT
d_gene: TRBD2
j_gene: TRBJ2-3
abundance: -
v_gene: TRBV11-1

CDR3aa: CAIRGTGLDGYTF
CDR3nt: TGTGCCATCAGAGGGACAGGGCTAGATGGCTACACCTTC
d_gene: TRBD1
j_gene: TRBJ1-2
abundance: -
v_gene: TRBV10-3

CDR3aa: CASTTIKRVLAGYNEQFF
CDR3nt: TGTGCCAGCACCACGATAAAAAGAGTTTTGGCAGGCTACAATGAGCAGTTCTTC
d_gene: -
j_gene: TRBJ2-1
abundance: -
v_gene: TRBV11-2

CDR3aa: CASSLTRTDPYEQYF
CDR3nt: TGTGCCAGCAGCTTAACGAGGACAGATCCCTACGAGCAGTACTTC
d_gene: -
j_gene: TRBJ2-7
abundance: -
v_gene: TRBV7-3

CDR3aa: CASSQDAAGGPRDTQYF
CDR3nt: TGCGCCAGCAGCCAAGACGCAGCGGGAGGGCCTAGAGATACGCAGTATTTT
d_gene: TRBD2
j_gene: TRBJ2-3
abundance: -
v_gene: TRBV4-3

CDR3aa: CASRSHEGYTF
CDR3nt: TGTGCCAGTAGATCCCATGAGGGCTACACCTTC
d_gene: -
j_gene: TRBJ1-2
abundance: -
v_gene: TRBV19

CDR3aa: CASSTGQGSSYEQYF
CDR3nt: TGTGCCAGCAGTACCGGACAGGGGAGCTCCTACGAGCAGTACTTC
d_gene: TRBD1
j_gene: TRBJ2-7
abundance: -
v_gene: TRBV6-5

CDR3aa: CASRWASMNTEAFF
CDR3nt: TGTGCCAGCAGATGGGCTTCCATGAACACTGAAGCTTTCTTT
d_gene: -
j_gene: TRBJ1-1
abundance: -
v_gene: TRBV28

CDR3aa: CASSLRFQETQYF
CDR3nt: TGTGCCAGCAGCTTACGGTTCCAAGAGACCCAGTACTTC
d_gene: -
j_gene: TRBJ2-5
abundance: -
v_gene: TRBV7-8

CDR3aa: CASSSRTPRNQPQHF
CDR3nt: TGTGCCAGCAGTTCTCGGACACCCCGCAATCAGCCCCAGCATTTT
d_gene: -
j_gene: TRBJ1-5
abundance: -
v_gene: TRBV27

CDR3aa: CASSSRGGIQPQHF
CDR3nt: TGTGCCAGCAGCTCGCGAGGGGGTATTCAGCCCCAGCATTTT
d_gene: -
j_gene: TRBJ1-5
abundance: -
v_gene: TRBV11-2

CDR3aa: CASSYERYSPLHF
CDR3nt: TGTGCCAGCAGTTACGAGCGGTATTCACCCCTCCACTTT
d_gene: -
j_gene: TRBJ1-6
abundance: -
v_gene: TRBV6-2/TRBV6-3

CDR3aa: CASSRVVSTNEKLFF
CDR3nt: TGTGCCAGCAGCCGGGTCGTTTCAACTAATGAAAAACTGTTTTTT
d_gene: -
j_gene: TRBJ1-4
abundance: -
v_gene: TRBV5-8

CDR3aa: CASSQDDRAEQYF
CDR3nt: TGTGCCAGCAGCCAGGATGACAGGGCCGAGCAGTACTTC
d_gene: TRBD1
j_gene: TRBJ2-7
abundance: few
v_gene: TRBV3-1/TRBV3-2

CDR3aa: CASSSQISTEAFF
CDR3nt: TGTGCCAGCAGCTCACAGATTAGCACTGAAGCTTTCTTT
d_gene: -
j_gene: TRBJ1-1
abundance: -
v_gene: TRBV7-3

CDR3aa: CASSQETSIQYF
CDR3nt: TGCGCCAGCAGCCAAGAGACTTCAATTCAGTACTTC
d_gene: -
j_gene: TRBJ2-4
abundance: once
v_gene: TRBV4-1